This TCR beta chain was sequenced in a study of CD8+ T cells in alopecia areata. Study summary: Spontaneously alopecic C3H/HeJ graft donors, roughly 6-13 months old, gave skin to approximately 7-10-week-old female C3H/HeJ mice. General study findings and limits: Sequencing of scalp samples also includes resident alphabeta T cells from normal skin. Higher clonality and more expanded CD8+ clones appeared in lesional than normal scalp.

RNA extraction was followed by reverse transcription into cDNA, which acted as the sequencing template. Assay used: immunoSEQ multiplex PCR; TCRdb lists only in-frame clones, some missing. The sample has 250,000 or so clones, none seen only once. A note on this clone: Its antigen is still unknown. Here the gene names and germline are mouse.

On the basis of CD4, CD8alpha, NKG2D, NKG2ACE and other markers, pooled cutaneous lymph node cells were sorted. The sequencing input was CD4+ T cells sorted from a lymph node. The source is a C3H/HeJ mouse with alopecia areata. MHC haplotype here: H2-k.

The sequenced CDR3 bases are TGTGCCAGCAGTGCCGCGACAGGGAGAGAC. Amino acids: CASSAATGRD. The full CDR3 protein is CASSAATGRDTQYF. The chain uses TRBV13-1 and TRBJ2-5; 7 nucleotides agree with TRBD1. The read falls 4 residues short of the CDR3 end, and the missing part is taken from the germline J gene. Germline V CDR1 and CDR2: NSHNY, SYGAGN. The CDR3 consists of 14 residues.